This record concerns one T cell receptor (beta chain) sequence. Antigen: not known. The data belong to a study of T cell responses to AZD1222 COVID-19 vaccine. Background on the study: Pooled in the analysis were second doses at about 4 or about 12 weeks. General study points: A reported finding is that nearly half of spike-specific TCRs target unmutated variant regions. Possibly, clonal diversity was underestimated; donors were largely white British and included more females.

TCRdb's table, derived via immunoSEQ multiplex PCR, lists solely in-frame clones and lacks some. Here the sample spans roughly 100,000 clones, around 90% being singletons. The sample was peripheral blood, taken on day 0 of AZD1222 vaccination. The clonotype originates from an adult in good health.

For the CDR3, the DNA is TGTGCCAGCACCTCTCGGACGGCCAGCAATCAGCCCCAGCATTTT. As protein: CASTSRTASNQPQHF. This chain joins TRBV28 and TRBJ1-5; D gene unclear. V was cut by 7 bases and J by 1 base, with 14 bases left in between. CDR3 length equals 15 residues. The germline gives CDR1 MDHEN, CDR2 SYDVKM.